This is a list of T cell receptor beta chains from one sample in a study of tumor-infiltrating lymphocytes in localized non-small cell lung cancer. TCRdb's copy holds only in-frame clones and misses some; the assay was immunoSEQ multiplex PCR. The sample contains about 3,000 clones, under 55% of which appear only once. The sample comprised uninvolved lung tissue not adjacent to the tumor. These receptors came from a human donor with non-small cell lung cancer. The CDR3 runs from the conserved cysteine through the conserved F or W. Fields, in order: clone size, D gene, V gene, J gene, CDR3 length, CDR3 DNA, CDR3 protein. D genes are given only for firm matches. Clone size, where shown, is once, few, many, or a class for clones that have expanded.

NA,NA,TRBV11-2,TRBJ2-3,14,TGTGCCAGCAGCTTTAGGCCGATGGGGGATACGCAGTATTTT,CASSFRPMGDTQYF
NA,NA,TRBV2,TRBJ2-3,14,TGTGCCAGCGGGACAACAGGTTTCACAGATACGCAGTATTTT,CASGTTGFTDTQYF
once,NA,TRBV25-1,TRBJ1-1,15,TGTGCCAGCAGTGATTCTTACAGGTCGAACACTGAAGCTTTCTTT,CASSDSYRSNTEAFF
medium-sized,TRBD2,TRBV19,TRBJ2-1,15,TGTGCCAGTAGTATAGTAGCGGGTGGTCCCGGAGAGCAGTTCTTC,CASSIVAGGPGEQFF
NA,NA,TRBV6-5,TRBJ2-5,11,TGTGCCAGCCGATCCGAGCATGGCCAGTACTTC,CASRSEHGQYF
few,NA,TRBV5-6,TRBJ2-6,13,TGTGCCAGCATGGGAGATGGGGCCAACGTCCTGACTTTC,CASMGDGANVLTF
medium-sized,TRBD2,TRBV5-1,TRBJ2-5,17,TGCGCCAGCAGCTCCGGGAGCGGGGGTTTTGATCAAGAGACCCAGTACTTC,CASSSGSGGFDQETQYF
NA,TRBD1,TRBV29-1,TRBJ1-5,13,TGCAGCGTTCGTGACAGGGACAATCAGCCCCAGCATTTT,CSVRDRDNQPQHF
medium-sized,TRBD1,TRBV11-2,TRBJ2-5,16,TGTGCCAGCAGCTTAGGGGCAGGGGGCCGGCAAAAGACCCAGTACTTC,CASSLGAGGRQKTQYF
NA,NA,TRBV6-5,TRBJ2-6,16,TGTGCCAGCAGTTACTCGAGACTCTCTGGGGCCAACGTCCTGACTTTC,CASSYSRLSGANVLTF
NA,NA,TRBV21-1,TRBJ2-7,17,TGTGCCAGCAGCGCCCGACCGTGGACTAGCGGGAAAGACGAGCAGTACTTC,CASSARPWTSGKDEQYF
NA,NA,TRBV14,TRBJ1-1,15,TGTGCCAGCAGCCAAGAGGGGGCCTTAAGCACTGAAGCTTTCTTT,CASSQEGALSTEAFF
few,NA,TRBV4-3,TRBJ1-1,16,TGCGCCAGCAGCCAAGCTAGGCAGGGGATGAACACTGAAGCTTTCTTT,CASSQARQGMNTEAFF